The 18 T cell receptor beta chains below all came from one sample that was sequenced in a study of blood T cell repertoires in COVID-19. This table comes from immunoSEQ multiplex PCR, and its TCRdb copy is limited to in-frame clones, with some not included. This table has around 150,000 clones, around nine tenths appearing once. The material sequenced was peripheral blood. The receptors were sampled from a woman aged 70-85 years with COVID-19, enrolled during active disease.

Here the CDR3 DNA reads TGCGCCAGCAGTGCAAGCAATCAGCCCCAGCATTTT. Its protein is CASSASNQPQHF. This rearrangement joins TRBV10-1 to TRBJ1-5; D gene ambiguous. Germline V gene data show CDR1 as WNHNN and CDR2 as SYGVQD (reference sequence). V was cut by 4 bases and J by 1 base, with 2 bases left in between. This CDR3 is 12 amino acids long.

The gene calls are TRBV9 and TRBJ2-3, with a tentative D call TRBD2 (5 bases). V gave up 4 bases and J gave up 1 base, with 19 bases separating them. The CDR3 has 17 amino acids. The V gene's germline CDR1 is SGDLS and CDR2 YYNGEE. CDR3 nucleotide sequence: TGTGCCAGCAGCTTCTTAGGTGGTGGAGCGGGCACAGATACGCAGTATTTT. This encodes CASSFLGGGAGTDTQYF. The whole variable domain, remainder taken from reference TRBV9 and TRBJ2-3, is DSGVTQTPKHLITATGQRVTLRCSPRSGDLSVYWYQQSLDQGLQFLIQYYNGEERAKGNILERFSAQQFPDLHSELNLSSLELGDSALYFCASSFLGGGAGTDTQYFGPGTRLTVL.

The chain uses TRBV5-5 and TRBJ2-2; TRBD2 aligns across 15 bases. The CDR3 spans 20 residues. Germline assignment: CDR1 SGHKS and CDR2 YYEKEE (reference sequence). V lost 4 bases, J lost 0 bases, and 10 bases stayed unmatched. CDR3 nucleotide sequence: TGTGCCAGCAGCCCGGGACTAGCGGGGGGCCTAGACCCGAACACCGGGGAGCTGTTTTTT. Translation: CASSPGLAGGLDPNTGELFF. Together with reference TRBV5-5 and TRBJ2-2, the CDR3 gives the full variable domain: DAGVTQSPTHLIKTRGQQVTLRCSPISGHKSVSWYQQVLGQGPQFIFQYYEKEERGRGNFPDRFSARQFPNYSSELNVNALLLGDSALYLCASSPGLAGGLDPNTGELFFGEGSRLTVL.

Note on this clone: Other DNA sequences within the sample encode an identical CDR3. The rearrangement joins TRBV24-1 to TRBJ2-5; D remains ambiguous. Between the trimmed V and J ends, which lost 1 base and 2 bases, there was a span of 10 bases. Per the germline V gene, CDR1 is KGHDR and CDR2 is SFDVKD. The CDR3 loop spans 15 amino acids. DNA for the CDR3: TGTGCCACCAGTGATTTAGGAACGGGTCAAGAGACCCAGTACTTC. Translating gives CATSDLGTGQETQYF.

This sequence joins TRBV18 and TRBJ1-1; 7 bases are shared with TRBD1. V lost 3 bases to trimming and J lost 6 bases; unmatched junction nucleotides: 10. The CDR3 consists of 15 residues. In germline, CDR1 is KGHSH, CDR2 LQKENI. CDR3 DNA sequence: TGTGCCAGCTCACCCAAGACAGGGACCTCTTCTGAAGCTTTCTTT. This sequence encodes CASSPKTGTSSEAFF.

V and J are TRBV10-3 and TRBJ2-7, with a possible D match to TRBD2 (5 bases). The V end lost 11 bases, the J end lost 0 bases, and 8 bases lay between the germline ends. Germline CDR1 and CDR2: ENHRY and SYGVKD. The CDR3 runs to 11 residues. The CDR3 loop is CAVGLSYEQYF. The CDR3 nucleotides are TGTGCCGTAGGACTCTCCTACGAGCAGTACTTC.

This chain uses TRBV10-3 with TRBJ2-3, with 7 bases lining up with TRBD1. The J segment lost 3 bases and the V segment lost 8 bases, leaving 5 bases of the junction unmatched. The CDR3 loop spans 13 amino acids. Germline loops: CDR1 ENHRY, CDR2 SYGVKD. The CDR3 DNA sequence: TGTGCCATCGGGGACAGCACAACAGATACGCAGTATTTT. Protein: CAIGDSTTDTQYF.

The chain is built from TRBV27 and TRBJ1-5, with D possibly being TRBD1 (5 bases). V was pared by 1 base and J by 3 bases, with 10 bases between. This CDR3 is 15 amino acids long. Looked up from germline, CDR1 is MNHEY and CDR2 is SMNVEV (reference sequence). This CDR3 is CASSLFGATNQPQHF. CDR3 coding DNA: TGTGCCAGCAGTTTATTTGGGGCCACCAATCAGCCCCAGCATTTT.

The V call is TRBV5-1, the J call TRBJ2-7, with D perhaps matching TRBD2 (7 bases). Trimming took off 1 base at V and 6 bases at J, with 14 bases between the two ends. Germline loops: CDR1 SGHRS, CDR2 YFSETQ. The CDR3 is made up of 14 amino acids. CDR3 residues: CASSLKGGMAEQYF. The CDR3 DNA is TGCGCCAGCAGCTTGAAGGGGGGGATGGCCGAGCAGTACTTC.

This chain links TRBV19 with TRBJ1-6, with D tentatively TRBD1 (5 bases). This CDR3 is 17 amino acids long. Germline V gene sequence: CDR1 LNHDA, CDR2 SQIVND (reference sequence). The V end was cut by 4 bases, the J end by 0 bases, with 13 bases between. CDR3 protein: CASSRQLSSSYNSPLHF. The DNA for the CDR3 is TGTGCCAGTAGTAGACAGCTTTCGAGCTCCTATAATTCACCCCTCCACTTT.

The genes are TRBV18 and TRBJ1-5, with D tentatively TRBD1 (5 bases). CDR3 length: 13 amino acids. In germline, CDR1 is KGHSH, CDR2 LQKENI. V lost 3 bases and J 5 bases, leaving 8 bases between the germline ends. The CDR3 DNA reads TGTGCCAGCTCACCGGACAAATATCAGCCCCAGCATTTT. Protein: CASSPDKYQPQHF.

The CDR3 is CASSEAPRGGWETQYF. Written as DNA, the CDR3 is TGTGCCAGCAGTGAAGCGCCCCGGGGGGGCTGGGAGACCCAGTACTTC. The J gene is TRBJ2-5, the V gene TRBV6-1, with 8 bases fitting TRBD2. CDR3 length equals 16 residues. J lost 5 bases, V lost 0 bases, and 8 bases had no gene match. Germline V gene sequence: CDR1 MNHNS, CDR2 SASEGT.

V and J are TRBV29-1 and TRBJ1-1, with 7 positions matching TRBD1. J was trimmed by 1 base and V by 8 bases; bases with no gene match: 7. Germline-derived CDR1 and CDR2 are SQVTM and ANQGSEA. The CDR3 contains 13 residues. The CDR3 here is CSTTGTANTEAFF. Written as DNA, the CDR3 is TGCAGCACCACCGGGACAGCGAACACTGAAGCTTTCTTT.

This clone has more than one count but fewer than ten. The chain couples TRBV5-6 to TRBJ1-1; tentative D call: TRBD1 (5 bases). In germline, CDR1 is SGHDT, CDR2 YYEEEE. The ends were cut back, 5 bases at V and 5 bases at J, with 10 bases in the middle. The CDR3 has 12 amino acids. CDR3 DNA: TGTGCCAGCAGGTCGGGGGGGACTGAAGCTTTCTTT. This translates into CASRSGGTEAFF.

The genes are TRBV5-1 and TRBJ1-6, with D possibly matching TRBD1 (5 bases). The CDR3 runs 16 residues. Trimming took 4 bases from V and 5 from J, leaving 16 bases between them. Germline lookup yields CDR1 SGHRS and CDR2 YFSETQ. The DNA of the CDR3 is TGCGCCAGCAGCCCCGGACCAGGGATAAATAATTCACCCCTCCACTTT. Amino acid sequence: CASSPGPGINNSPLHF.

The chain has TRBV4-2 and TRBJ1-3; no definite D call. Looked up from germline, CDR1 is LGHNA and CDR2 is YNFKEQ. Trimming pared 1 base from V and 8 bases from J, leaving 12 bases between. The CDR3 totals 14 residues. The CDR3 protein is CASSQVGQEDTIYF. In DNA form, the CDR3 reads TGTGCCAGCAGCCAAGTTGGCCAGGAGGACACCATATATTTT.

The chain combines TRBV19 with TRBJ1-5; D gene unclear. The V gene's germline CDR1 is LNHDA and CDR2 SQIVND (reference sequence). The ends were cut back, 1 base at V and 0 bases at J, with 7 bases in the middle. This CDR3 comprises 15 residues. The CDR3 nucleotides are TGTGCCAGTAGTATAGGACAACATAGCAATCAGCCCCAGCATTTT. It is translated as CASSIGQHSNQPQHF.

This clone was recorded once. Other DNA sequences of this sample code for an identical CDR3. V is TRBV5-1 and J is TRBJ1-1; D is perhaps TRBD1 (5 bases). The CDR3 has 15 amino acids. Trimming cost V 3 bases and J 3 bases, with 15 bases left between them. The germline V gene encodes CDR1 SGHRS and CDR2 YFSETQ. The CDR3 bases are TGCGCCAGCAGCTGGGGCCAGGGCCTGGACACTGAAGCTTTCTTT. Its translation: CASSWGQGLDTEAFF.